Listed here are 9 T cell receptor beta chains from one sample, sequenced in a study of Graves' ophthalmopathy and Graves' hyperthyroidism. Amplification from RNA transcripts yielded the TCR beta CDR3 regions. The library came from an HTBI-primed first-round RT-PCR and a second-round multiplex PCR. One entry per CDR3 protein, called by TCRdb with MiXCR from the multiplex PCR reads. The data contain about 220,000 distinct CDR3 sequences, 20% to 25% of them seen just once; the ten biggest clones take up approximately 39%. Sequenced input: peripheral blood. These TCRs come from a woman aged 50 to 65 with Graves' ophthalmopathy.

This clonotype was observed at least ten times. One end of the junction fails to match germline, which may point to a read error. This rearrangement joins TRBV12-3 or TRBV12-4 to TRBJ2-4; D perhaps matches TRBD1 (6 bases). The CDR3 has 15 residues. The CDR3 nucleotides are TGTGCCGGCAGTTGGACAGTCGGTTTCGGAAACATTCAGTACTTC. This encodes CAGSWTVGFGNIQYF.

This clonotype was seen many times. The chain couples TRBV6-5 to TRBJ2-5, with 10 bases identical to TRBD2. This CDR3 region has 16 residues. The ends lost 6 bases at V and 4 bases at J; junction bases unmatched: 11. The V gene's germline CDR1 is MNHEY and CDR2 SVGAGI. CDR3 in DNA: TGTGCCAGCAGCCGACTAGCGGGCGCCCCGGGAGAGACCCAGTACTTC. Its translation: CASSRLAGAPGETQYF.

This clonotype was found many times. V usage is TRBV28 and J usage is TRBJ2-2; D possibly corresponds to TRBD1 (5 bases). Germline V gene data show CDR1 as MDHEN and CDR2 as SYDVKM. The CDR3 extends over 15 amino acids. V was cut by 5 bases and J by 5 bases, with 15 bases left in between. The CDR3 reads CASSPLTTETGELFF. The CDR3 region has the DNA TGTGCCAGCAGTCCCCTTACGACAGAAACCGGGGAGCTGTTTTTT.

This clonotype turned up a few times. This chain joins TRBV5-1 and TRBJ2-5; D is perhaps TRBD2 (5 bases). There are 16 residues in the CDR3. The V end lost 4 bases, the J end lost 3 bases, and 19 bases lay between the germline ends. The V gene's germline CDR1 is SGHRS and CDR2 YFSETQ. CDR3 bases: TGCGCCAGCAGCCCTCAAAGAGGTAGCGCGAAAGAGACCCAGTACTTC. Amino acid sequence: CASSPQRGSAKETQYF.

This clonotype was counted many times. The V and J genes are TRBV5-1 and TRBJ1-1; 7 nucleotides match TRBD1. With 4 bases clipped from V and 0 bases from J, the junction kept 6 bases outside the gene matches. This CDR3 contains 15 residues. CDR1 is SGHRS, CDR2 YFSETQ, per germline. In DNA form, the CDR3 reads TGCGCCAGCAGCGGGGGACAGACGATGAACACTGAAGCTTTCTTT. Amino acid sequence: CASSGGQTMNTEAFF.

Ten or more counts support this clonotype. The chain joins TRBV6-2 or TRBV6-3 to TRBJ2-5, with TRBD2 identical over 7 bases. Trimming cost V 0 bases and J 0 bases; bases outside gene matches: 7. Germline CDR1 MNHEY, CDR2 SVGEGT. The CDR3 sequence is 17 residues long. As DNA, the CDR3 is TGTGCCAGCAGTTACTCGTGGTCTAGCGGTGACCAAGAGACCCAGTACTTC. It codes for CASSYSWSSGDQETQYF.

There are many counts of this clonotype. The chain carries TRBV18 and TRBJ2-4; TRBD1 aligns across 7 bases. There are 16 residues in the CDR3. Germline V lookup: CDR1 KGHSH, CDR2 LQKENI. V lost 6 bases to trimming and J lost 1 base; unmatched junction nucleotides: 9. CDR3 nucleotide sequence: TGTGCCAGCTCGGCAGACAGGGCTCGTGCCAAAAACATTCAGTACTTC. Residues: CASSADRARAKNIQYF.

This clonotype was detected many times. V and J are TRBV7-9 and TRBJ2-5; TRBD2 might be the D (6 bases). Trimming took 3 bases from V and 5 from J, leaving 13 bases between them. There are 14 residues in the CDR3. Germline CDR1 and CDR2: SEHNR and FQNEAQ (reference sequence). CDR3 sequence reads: CASSFWSSEETQYF. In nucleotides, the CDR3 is TGTGCCAGCAGCTTTTGGTCTAGCGAGGAGACCCAGTACTTC.

CDR3 in amino acids: CASRALERDGYTF. The CDR3 DNA follows: TGTGCCAGCAGAGCGCTAGAGAGGGATGGCTACACCTTC. This sequence joins TRBV2 and TRBJ1-2; D is undetermined. CDR1 SNHLY and CDR2 FYNNEI come from the germline V gene. CDR3 length: 13 residues. The germline V and J ends were trimmed by 6 bases and 6 bases, with 14 bases remaining between them.